The clone carrying this TCR beta chain was observed once. The antigen is not known. V was trimmed by 3 bases and J by 4 bases, leaving 5 bases between them. The CDR3 runs 11 residues. CDR1 is SGHRS, CDR2 YFSETQ, per germline. This specimen comes from a study of a mutant IDH1 vaccine in newly diagnosed glioma. This table comes from immunoSEQ multiplex PCR, and its TCRdb copy is limited to in-frame clones, with some not included. This table has tens of thousands of clones, roughly 82% appearing once. Time point indicated: week 47, end of study. Vaccine doses each comprised 300 ug of mutant IDH1 20-mer peptide, with topical imiquimod.

The sample consisted of PBMCs, taken from a glioma patient whose treatment included an IDH1 peptide vaccine. This TCR derives from a man aged 40-49 years with glioma. The V call is TRBV5-1, the J call TRBJ2-7; the D is unclear. The CDR3 DNA follows: TGCGCCAGCAGCTGGGGTTACGAGCAGTACTTC. Protein sequence: CASSWGYEQYF.